These 12 T cell receptor beta chains were sequenced from one sample in a study of control samples from healthy donors and cancer patients. Produced via immunoSEQ multiplex PCR; TCRdb's table is partial and in-frame only. Of approximately 150,000 clones listed, 88% are singletons. The sequencing input was blood. All receptors come from a man aged 18-30 years in good health.

The chain uses TRBV7-2 and TRBJ1-1; the D gene is possibly TRBD1 (6 bases). V was shortened by 4 bases and J by 5 bases, with 20 bases between the two germline ends. The CDR3 is 16 amino acids. The germline V gene has CDR1 SGHTA and CDR2 FQGNSA. CDR3 nucleotide sequence: TGTGCCAGCAGCTCACGAACGTGGGGGCTTGGAACTGAAGCTTTCTTT. Its translation is CASSSRTWGLGTEAFF. Drawing the rest from reference TRBV7-2 and TRBJ1-1, the complete variable domain is GAGVSQSPSNKVTEKGKDVELRCDPISGHTALYWYRQSLGQGLEFLIYFQGNSAPDKSGLPSDRFSAERTGGSVSTLTIQRTQQEDSAVYLCASSSRTWGLGTEAFFGQGTRLTVV.

On this clone itself: Other DNA sequences in this specimen translate into the identical CDR3. This chain connects TRBV28 to TRBJ1-2; D is ambiguous. This CDR3 has 13 residues. The V end lost 3 bases, the J end lost 6 bases, and 11 bases lay between the germline ends. The germline gives CDR1 MDHEN, CDR2 SYDVKM. The CDR3 DNA is TGTGCCAGCAGTTTGGGAGAGGCGGATGGCTACACCTTC. Its translation: CASSLGEADGYTF.

The chain recombines TRBV28 with TRBJ1-5; D unresolved. CDR1 is MDHEN, CDR2 SYDVKM, per germline. V was clipped by 3 bases and J by 4 bases, with 7 bases between them. The CDR3 loop spans 13 amino acids. The CDR3 here is CASSFSGNQPQHF. CDR3 sequence (DNA): TGTGCCAGCAGTTTCAGTGGGAATCAGCCCCAGCATTTT.

The chain employs TRBV6-5 and TRBJ1-5, with D unclear. CDR1 is MNHEY, CDR2 SVGAGI, per germline. CDR3 length equals 13 residues. V lost 0 bases to trimming and J lost 4 bases, with 4 bases between them. The DNA of the CDR3 is TGTGCCAGCAGTTACTCAAGTAATCAGCCCCAGCATTTT. Encoded protein: CASSYSSNQPQHF.

The chain carries TRBV7-2 and TRBJ1-6; D gene unclear. CDR1 and CDR2 from the germline V gene are SGHTA and FQGNSA. Between the trimmed V and J ends, which lost 2 bases and 0 bases, there was a span of 8 bases. The CDR3 runs 16 residues. The CDR3 here is CASSLFSSSYNSPLHF. The DNA of the CDR3 is TGTGCCAGCAGCTTATTCAGTAGCTCCTATAATTCACCCCTCCACTTT.

The V call is TRBV2, the J call TRBJ1-4, with unresolved D. V was pared by 7 bases and J by 3 bases, with 15 bases between. The CDR3 runs to 15 residues. Germline lookup yields CDR1 SNHLY and CDR2 FYNNEI. The CDR3 DNA reads TGTGCCAGCACTCAAACTCAGGCCCCTAATGAAAAACTGTTTTTT. Its protein product is CASTQTQAPNEKLFF.

CDR3 in amino acids: CASSDSQIAKNIQYF. DNA for the CDR3: TGTGCCAGCAGTGACTCACAGATAGCCAAAAACATTCAGTACTTC. V and J are TRBV25-1 and TRBJ2-4; no firm D call. There are 15 residues in the CDR3. Trimming cost V 3 bases and J 0 bases, with 9 bases left between them. Germline V gene data show CDR1 as MGHDK and CDR2 as SYGVNS.

The chain joins TRBV6-5 to TRBJ1-1; D might be TRBD1 (5 bases). V was trimmed by 7 bases and J by 1 base, leaving 13 bases between them. CDR3 length: 14 amino acids. Germline V lookup: CDR1 MNHEY, CDR2 SVGAGI. The CDR3 loop reads CASTPGTENTEAFF. CDR3 bases: TGTGCCAGCACCCCCGGGACGGAGAACACTGAAGCTTTCTTT.

The CDR3 protein is CASSFYFGWGEGGTEAFF. As DNA, the CDR3 is TGTGCCAGCAGTTTCTATTTCGGATGGGGGGAAGGTGGCACTGAAGCTTTCTTT. This sequence joins TRBV28 and TRBJ1-1; the D gene is possibly TRBD1 (5 bases). The CDR3 is 18 amino acids. Trimming removed 3 bases at V and 4 bases at J, with 24 bases between. Germline V lookup: CDR1 MDHEN, CDR2 SYDVKM.

V and J are TRBV5-1 and TRBJ2-1, with D unclear. Trimming left V 2 bases short and J 6 bases short, with 9 bases between. CDR1 and CDR2 from the germline V gene are SGHRS and YFSETQ. The CDR3 runs to 13 residues. DNA of the CDR3: TGCGCCAGCAGCTTTAGTCTTGTCAATGAGCAGTTCTTC. Protein sequence: CASSFSLVNEQFF.

This clone was seen only a few times. The V call is TRBV29-1, the J call TRBJ1-5, with D possibly TRBD1 on 5 matching bases. The CDR3 totals 13 residues. Germline values: CDR1 SQVTM, CDR2 ANQGSEA. Trimming shortened V by 3 bases and J by 5 bases, and 11 bases separated the two germline ends. In nucleotides, the CDR3 is TGCAGCGTTGAGACAGCCGCGGATCAGCCCCAGCATTTT. This sequence encodes CSVETAADQPQHF.

This rearrangement joins TRBV6-2 or TRBV6-3 to TRBJ1-2; weak D call: TRBD1 (5 bases). Trimming left V 1 base short and J 4 bases short, with 19 bases between. The CDR3 covers 17 residues. CDR1 MNHEY and CDR2 SVGEGT come from the germline V gene. DNA for the CDR3: TGTGCCAGCAGTTACTTCGTCAGTCGCAGGGACGGCTATGGCTACACCTTC. As protein: CASSYFVSRRDGYGYTF.